This record looks at one T cell receptor (beta chain) sequence and its context. This CDR3 is 17 amino acids long. After removal of 10 bases from V and 2 bases from J, the junction contained 18 bases not matched to a gene. Germline assignment: CDR1 ENHRY and CDR2 SYGVKD. The data originate from a study of shared T cell receptors in the human thymus. Profiled with immunoSEQ multiplex PCR; TCRdb holds only in-frame clones, not every one. This repertoire shows some 720,000 clones, 88% found once; its top ten account for 0.0095% to 0.011%. This sample was also put to use in a study of human thymus T cells. From that study: Samples came from healthy Finnish infants during open corrective cardiac surgery. Resections removed during corrective heart surgery provided the thymus tissue used. Thymic and blood repertoires showed apparently biased V and J gene usage. Related research described strongly overlapping thymic repertoires in unrelated people.

The sequenced material came from thymocytes. The clonotype originates from a boy under three years old with a congenital heart defect. V gene TRBV10-3 combines with J gene TRBJ2-5, with TRBD2 matching over 8 bases. In nucleotides, the CDR3 is TGTGCCACCTCCTGGGAGCGGGAGAGGTCTGGGCAAGAGACCCAGTACTTC. Protein: CATSWERERSGQETQYF.